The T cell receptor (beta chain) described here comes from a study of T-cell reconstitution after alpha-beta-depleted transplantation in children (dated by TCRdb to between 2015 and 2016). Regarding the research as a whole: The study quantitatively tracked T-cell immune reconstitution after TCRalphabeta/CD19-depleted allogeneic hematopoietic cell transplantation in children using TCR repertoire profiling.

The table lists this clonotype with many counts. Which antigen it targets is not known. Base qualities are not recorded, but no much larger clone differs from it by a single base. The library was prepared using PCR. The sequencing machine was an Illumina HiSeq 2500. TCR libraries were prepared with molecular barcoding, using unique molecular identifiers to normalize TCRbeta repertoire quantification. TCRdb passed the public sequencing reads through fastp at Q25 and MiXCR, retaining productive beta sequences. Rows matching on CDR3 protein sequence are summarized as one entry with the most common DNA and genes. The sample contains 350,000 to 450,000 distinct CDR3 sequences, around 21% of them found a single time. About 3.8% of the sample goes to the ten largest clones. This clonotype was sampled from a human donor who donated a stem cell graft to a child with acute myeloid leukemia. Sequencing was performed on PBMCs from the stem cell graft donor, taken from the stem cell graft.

The CDR3 protein is CSATPQEVSSYNEQFF. The DNA reads TGCAGTGCTACGCCACAGGAGGTCAGCTCCTACAATGAGCAGTTCTTC. This receptor chain uses TRBV20-1 and TRBJ2-1; the D region is possibly TRBD1 or TRBD2, each matching across 5 bases. Its CDR3 holds 16 amino acids, cysteine through phenylalanine. Of all the DNA, just the CDR3 is kept, 48 bases in frame from base 1. The trim is 4 bases for V and 0 bases for J, with a gap of 16 bases between the germline ends. The germline V gene (reference sequence) specifies DFQATT as CDR1 and SNEGSKA as CDR2.